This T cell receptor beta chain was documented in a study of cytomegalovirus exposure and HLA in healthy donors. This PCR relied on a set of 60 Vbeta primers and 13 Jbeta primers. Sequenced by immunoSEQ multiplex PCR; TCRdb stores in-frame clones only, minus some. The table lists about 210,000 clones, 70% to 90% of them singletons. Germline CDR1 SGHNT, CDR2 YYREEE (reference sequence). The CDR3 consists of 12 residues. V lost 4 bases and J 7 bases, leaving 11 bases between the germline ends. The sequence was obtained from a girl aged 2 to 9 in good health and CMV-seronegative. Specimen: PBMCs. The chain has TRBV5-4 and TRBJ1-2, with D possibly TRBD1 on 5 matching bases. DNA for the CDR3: TGTGCCAGCAGCCAGGGCTGGTCTGGCTACACCTTC. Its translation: CASSQGWSGYTF.